The 16 T cell receptor beta chains in this list originate from one sample, sequenced in a study of beta chain features in type 1 diabetes. The study reverse transcribed the entire isolated RNA, so it sequenced expressed TCRB transcripts. Profiled with immunoSEQ multiplex PCR; TCRdb holds only in-frame clones, not every one. The sample has 350,000 to 450,000 clones, over 13% seen once. Sequencing was carried out using naive CD4+ T cells from blood. The source is a woman aged 18-30 years in good health.

The J gene is TRBJ2-7, the V gene TRBV28, with D perhaps matching TRBD2 (5 bases). V shed 2 bases and J shed 0 bases, with 11 bases lying between them. Germline CDR1 is MDHEN and CDR2 is SYDVKM. The length of the CDR3 is 15 residues. CDR3 DNA: TGTGCCAGCAGTTTAATGAGGGTTCCCTCCTACGAGCAGTACTTC. This translates into CASSLMRVPSYEQYF.

This clone was detected only a few times. The chain uses TRBV19 and TRBJ1-1, with TRBD1 identical over 9 bases. Germline V gene data show CDR1 as LNHDA and CDR2 as SQIVND (reference sequence). The trim removed 7 bases at V and 5 bases at J, leaving 5 bases unmatched. The CDR3 spans 13 residues. The CDR3 DNA reads as TGTGCCAGTACCCGGGACAGGGAAACTGAAGCTTTCTTT. Translated, it gives CASTRDRETEAFF. The entire variable domain, with the rest obtained from reference TRBV19 and TRBJ1-1, is as follows: DGGITQSPKYLFRKEGQNVTLSCEQNLNHDAMYWYRQDPGQGLRLIYYSQIVNDFQKGDIAEGYSVSREKKESFPLTVTSAQKNPTAFYLCASTRDRETEAFFGQGTRLTVV.

This clone appeared a single time. V and J are TRBV7-6 and TRBJ2-1, with D possibly matching TRBD2 (5 bases). The V gene lost 0 bases and the J gene lost 4 bases, with 7 bases spanning the gap. Germline-derived CDR1 and CDR2 are SGHVS and FNYEAQ. This CDR3 is built from 14 residues. The CDR3 region has the DNA TGTGCCAGCAGCTTAGCGAGCGGATACAATGAGCAGTTCTTC. It codes for CASSLASGYNEQFF.

The gene calls are TRBV5-1 and TRBJ2-7; 8 bases fit TRBD1. In germline, CDR1 is SGHRS, CDR2 YFSETQ. Losses at the gene ends were 4 bases for V and 1 base for J; bases not matched to a gene: 4. This CDR3 is 14 amino acids long. CDR3 residues: CASSARTGSYEQYF. For the CDR3, the DNA is TGCGCCAGCAGCGCGCGGACAGGGTCCTACGAGCAGTACTTC.

This clone was counted a few times. V gene TRBV5-1 combines with J gene TRBJ2-7; maybe TRBD2 (6 bases). Germline CDR1 and CDR2: SGHRS and YFSETQ. The germline V and J ends were trimmed by 1 base and 0 bases, with 14 bases remaining between them. The CDR3 length is 16 residues. The CDR3 spells CASSLFGGTASYEQYF. The CDR3 DNA follows: TGCGCCAGCAGCTTGTTCGGCGGGACCGCCTCCTACGAGCAGTACTTC.

Only a few counts were recorded for this clone. The chain uses TRBV7-9 and TRBJ2-7; TRBD1 aligns across 9 bases. The J segment lost 2 bases and the V segment lost 5 bases, leaving 4 bases of the junction unmatched. CDR1 and CDR2 (germline): SEHNR, FQNEAQ (reference sequence). CDR3 length: 14 amino acids. The CDR3 nucleotides are TGTGCCAGCAGCCTACAGGGGGCGACCTACGAGCAGTACTTC. Its protein is CASSLQGATYEQYF.

This clone was seen only a few times. J is TRBJ2-5 and V is TRBV15, with D maybe TRBD2 (5 bases). The V end lost 3 bases, the J end lost 2 bases, and 13 bases lay between the germline ends. Germline V lookup: CDR1 LNHNV, CDR2 YYDKDF (reference sequence). The CDR3 covers 15 residues. CDR3: CATSREVARQETQYF. CDR3 bases: TGTGCCACCAGCAGGGAGGTAGCTCGTCAAGAGACCCAGTACTTC.

The CDR3 spells CAWSFIGPSYEQYF. CDR3 coding DNA: TGTGCCTGGAGTTTCATTGGGCCCTCCTACGAGCAGTACTTC. This chain connects TRBV30 to TRBJ2-7; D is ambiguous. This CDR3 spans 14 amino acids. Germline CDR1 reads GTSNPN; CDR2 reads SVGIG (reference sequence). V lost 2 bases and J lost 0, with 11 bases in between.

The chain uses TRBV20-1 and TRBJ2-7, with D unclear. V lost 4 bases and J lost 3, with 7 bases in between. The CDR3 consists of 11 residues. Germline V gives CDR1 DFQATT, CDR2 SNEGSKA (reference sequence). CDR3 nucleotides: TGCAGTGCTACTGAGAGCTACGAGCAGTACTTC. The encoded protein is CSATESYEQYF.

The J gene is TRBJ2-1, the V gene TRBV5-4; 12 nucleotides agree with TRBD2. The V gene end was trimmed by 6 bases and the J gene end by 10 bases; junction bases not matched to a gene: 20. CDR1 and CDR2 from the germline V gene are SGHNT and YYREEE (reference sequence). The CDR3 runs to 18 residues. CDR3 amino acids: CASTTRLAGVAIGGEQFF. CDR3 sequence (DNA): TGTGCCAGCACCACGAGACTAGCGGGAGTCGCAATAGGCGGGGAGCAGTTCTTC.

This clone was detected only a few times. This chain connects TRBV12-5 to TRBJ2-3; 7 positions agree with TRBD1. There are 14 residues in the CDR3. The germline gives CDR1 LGHNT, CDR2 FRNRAP. With 7 bases clipped from V and 1 base from J, the junction kept 5 bases outside the gene matches. CDR3 DNA sequence: TGTGCTAGTGCTATGGGGACAGGCACAGATACGCAGTATTTT. Its protein is CASAMGTGTDTQYF.

CDR3 DNA sequence: TGTGCCAGCAGCCAAGATAAGGGGGCCGGCTACAATGAGCAGTTCTTC. The encoded protein is CASSQDKGAGYNEQFF. The chain links TRBV14 to TRBJ2-1; 7 bases map to TRBD1. Germline V CDR1 and CDR2: SGHDN, FVKESK. The CDR3 contains 16 residues. V lost 0 bases to trimming and J lost 3 bases; unmatched junction nucleotides: 5.

The V call is TRBV19, the J call TRBJ2-7; TRBD1 matches at 7 bases. The germline V gene has CDR1 LNHDA and CDR2 SQIVND (reference sequence). The CDR3 runs 16 residues. V shed 1 base, J shed 1 base, and the junction held 7 bases outside the gene matches. CDR3 amino acids: CASSIAPQGTSYEQYF. In DNA form, the CDR3 reads TGTGCCAGTAGTATAGCCCCACAGGGGACGTCCTACGAGCAGTACTTC.

The V gene is TRBV30, the J gene TRBJ2-5; a possible D gene is TRBD1 (6 bases). Trimming removed 4 bases from V and 2 bases from J, with 17 bases in between. CDR1 GTSNPN and CDR2 SVGIG come from the germline V gene (reference sequence). The CDR3 contains 15 residues. CDR3 protein: CAWIVTGSHQETQYF. CDR3 nucleotide sequence: TGTGCCTGGATAGTTACAGGGAGTCATCAAGAGACCCAGTACTTC.

This clone has a handful of counts. This chain joins TRBV6-5 and TRBJ1-1; no firm D call. V gave up 4 bases and J gave up 3 bases, with 3 bases separating them. The CDR3 extends over 11 amino acids. CDR1 MNHEY and CDR2 SVGAGI come from the germline V gene. This CDR3 is CASSSDTEAFF. The CDR3 DNA sequence: TGTGCCAGCAGTTCGGACACTGAAGCTTTCTTT.

This clone was counted only a few times. The chain combines TRBV5-1 with TRBJ2-3; 14 nucleotides agree with TRBD2. Germline CDR1 SGHRS, CDR2 YFSETQ. V lost 3 bases, J lost 4 bases, and 1 base stayed unmatched. The CDR3 runs 15 residues. CDR3 nucleotide sequence: TGCGCCAGCAGCTGGGGACTAGCGGGAGCAGATACGCAGTATTTT. This translates into CASSWGLAGADTQYF.